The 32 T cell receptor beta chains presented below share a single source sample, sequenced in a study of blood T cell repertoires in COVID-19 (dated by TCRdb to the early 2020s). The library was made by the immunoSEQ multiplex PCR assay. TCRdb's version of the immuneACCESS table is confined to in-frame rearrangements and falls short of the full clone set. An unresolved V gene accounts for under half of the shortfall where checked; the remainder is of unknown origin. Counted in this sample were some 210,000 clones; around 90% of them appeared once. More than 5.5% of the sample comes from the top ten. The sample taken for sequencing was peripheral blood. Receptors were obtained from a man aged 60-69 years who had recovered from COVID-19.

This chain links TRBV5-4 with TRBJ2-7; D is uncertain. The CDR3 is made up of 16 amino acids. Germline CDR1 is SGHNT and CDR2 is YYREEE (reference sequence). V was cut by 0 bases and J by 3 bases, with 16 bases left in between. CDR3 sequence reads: CASSLESQAPNYEQYF. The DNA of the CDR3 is TGTGCCAGCAGCTTGGAGAGCCAGGCCCCCAACTACGAGCAGTACTTC.

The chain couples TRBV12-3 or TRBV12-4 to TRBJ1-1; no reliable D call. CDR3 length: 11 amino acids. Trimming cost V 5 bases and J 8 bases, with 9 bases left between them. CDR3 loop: CASSRPPEAFF. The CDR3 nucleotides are TGTGCCAGCAGTCGTCCCCCCGAAGCTTTCTTT.

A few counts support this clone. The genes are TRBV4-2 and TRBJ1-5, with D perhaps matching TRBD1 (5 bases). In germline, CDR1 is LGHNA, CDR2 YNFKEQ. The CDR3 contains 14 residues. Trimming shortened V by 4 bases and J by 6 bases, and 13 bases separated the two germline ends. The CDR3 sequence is CASSLTLGGQPQHF. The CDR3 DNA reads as TGTGCCAGCAGCCTTACCTTGGGGGGTCAGCCCCAGCATTTT.

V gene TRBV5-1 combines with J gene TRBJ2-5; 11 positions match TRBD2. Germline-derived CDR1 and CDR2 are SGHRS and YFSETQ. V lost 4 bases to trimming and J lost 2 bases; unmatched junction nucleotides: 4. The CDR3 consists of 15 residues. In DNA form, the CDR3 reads TGCGCCAGCAGCACGGGACTAGCGGAACAAGAGACCCAGTACTTC. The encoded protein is CASSTGLAEQETQYF.

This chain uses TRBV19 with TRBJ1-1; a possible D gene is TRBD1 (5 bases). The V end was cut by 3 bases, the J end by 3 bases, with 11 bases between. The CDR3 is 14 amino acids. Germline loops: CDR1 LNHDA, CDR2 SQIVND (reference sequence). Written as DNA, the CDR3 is TGTGCCAGTAGTATGGTGGGGCAAGACACTGAAGCTTTCTTT. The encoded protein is CASSMVGQDTEAFF.

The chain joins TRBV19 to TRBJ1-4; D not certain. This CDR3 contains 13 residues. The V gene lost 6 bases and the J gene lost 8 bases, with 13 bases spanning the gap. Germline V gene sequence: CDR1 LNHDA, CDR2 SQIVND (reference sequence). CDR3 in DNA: TGTGCCAGTAGCCTCGATGTAGAGGAAAAACTGTTTTTT. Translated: CASSLDVEEKLFF.

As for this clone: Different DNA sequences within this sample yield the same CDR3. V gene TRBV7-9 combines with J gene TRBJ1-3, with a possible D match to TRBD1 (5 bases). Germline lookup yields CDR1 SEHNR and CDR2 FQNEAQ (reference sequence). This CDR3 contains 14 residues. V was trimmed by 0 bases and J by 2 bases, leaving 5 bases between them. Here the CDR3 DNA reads TGTGCCAGCAGCTTAGCAGGGGCTGGAAACACCATATATTTT. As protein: CASSLAGAGNTIYF.

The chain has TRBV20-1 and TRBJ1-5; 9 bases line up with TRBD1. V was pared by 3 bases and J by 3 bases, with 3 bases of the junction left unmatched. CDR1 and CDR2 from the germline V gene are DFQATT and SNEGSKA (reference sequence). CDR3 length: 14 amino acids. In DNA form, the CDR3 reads TGCAGTGCTAGTGGACAGGGGCCCAATCAGCCCCAGCATTTT. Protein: CSASGQGPNQPQHF.

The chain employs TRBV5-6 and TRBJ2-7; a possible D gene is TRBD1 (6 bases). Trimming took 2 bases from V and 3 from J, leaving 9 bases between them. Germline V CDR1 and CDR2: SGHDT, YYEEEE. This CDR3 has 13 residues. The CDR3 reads CASSFGTNYEQYF. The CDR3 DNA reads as TGTGCCAGCAGCTTCGGGACAAACTACGAGCAGTACTTC. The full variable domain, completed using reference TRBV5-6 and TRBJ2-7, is DAGVTQSPTHLIKTRGQQVTLRCSPKSGHDTVSWYQQALGQGPQFIFQYYEEEERQRGNFPDRFSGHQFPNYSSELNVNALLLGDSALYLCASSFGTNYEQYFGPGTRLTVT.

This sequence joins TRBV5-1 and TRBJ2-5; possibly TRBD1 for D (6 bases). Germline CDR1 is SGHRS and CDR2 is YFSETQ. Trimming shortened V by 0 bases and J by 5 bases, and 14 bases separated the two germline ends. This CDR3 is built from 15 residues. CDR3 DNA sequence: TGCGCCAGCAGCTTGGGGTCAGGGGATTCGGAGACCCAGTACTTC. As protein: CASSLGSGDSETQYF.

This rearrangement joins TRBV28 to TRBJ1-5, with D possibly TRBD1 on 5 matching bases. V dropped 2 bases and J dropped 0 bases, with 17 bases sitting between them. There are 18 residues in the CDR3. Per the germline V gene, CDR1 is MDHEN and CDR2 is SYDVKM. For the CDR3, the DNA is TGTGCCAGCAGTTTAAAGAGGCAGGGCATCCATAGCAATCAGCCCCAGCATTTT. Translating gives CASSLKRQGIHSNQPQHF.

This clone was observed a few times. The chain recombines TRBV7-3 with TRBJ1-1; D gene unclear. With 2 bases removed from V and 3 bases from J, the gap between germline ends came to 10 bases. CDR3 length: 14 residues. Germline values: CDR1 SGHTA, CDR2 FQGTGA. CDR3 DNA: TGTGCCAGCAGCTTAGTGAGGGCGGACACTGAAGCTTTCTTT. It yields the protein CASSLVRADTEAFF.

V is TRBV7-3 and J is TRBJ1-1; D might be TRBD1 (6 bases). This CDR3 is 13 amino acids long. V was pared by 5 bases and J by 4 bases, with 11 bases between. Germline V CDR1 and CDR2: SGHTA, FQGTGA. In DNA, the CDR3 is TGTGCCAGCAGCCAGCGAGGGGGCACTGAAGCTTTCTTT. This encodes CASSQRGGTEAFF.

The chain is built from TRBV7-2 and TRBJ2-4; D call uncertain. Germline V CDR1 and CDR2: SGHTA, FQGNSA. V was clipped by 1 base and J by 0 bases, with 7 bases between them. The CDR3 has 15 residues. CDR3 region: CASSLVGLAKNIQYF. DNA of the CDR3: TGTGCCAGCAGCTTAGTGGGCCTAGCCAAAAACATTCAGTACTTC.

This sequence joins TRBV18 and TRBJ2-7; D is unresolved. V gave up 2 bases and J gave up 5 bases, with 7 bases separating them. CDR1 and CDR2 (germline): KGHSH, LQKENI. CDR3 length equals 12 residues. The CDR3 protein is CASSPIGNEQYF. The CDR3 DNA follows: TGTGCCAGCTCACCAATCGGTAACGAGCAGTACTTC.

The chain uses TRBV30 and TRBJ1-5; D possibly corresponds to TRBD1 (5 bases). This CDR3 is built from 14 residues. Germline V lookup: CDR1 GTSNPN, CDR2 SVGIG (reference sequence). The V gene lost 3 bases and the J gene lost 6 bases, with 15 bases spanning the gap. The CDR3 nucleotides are TGTGCCTGGAGCCCCGGGCGGGGCGGTCAGCCCCAGCATTTT. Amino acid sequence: CAWSPGRGGQPQHF.

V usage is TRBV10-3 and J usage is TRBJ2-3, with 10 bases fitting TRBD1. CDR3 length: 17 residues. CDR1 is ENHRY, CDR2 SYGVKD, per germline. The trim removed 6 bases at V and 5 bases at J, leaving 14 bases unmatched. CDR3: CAISLTPGQGLGDTQYF. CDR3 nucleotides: TGTGCCATCAGCCTTACGCCGGGACAGGGGCTAGGAGATACGCAGTATTTT.

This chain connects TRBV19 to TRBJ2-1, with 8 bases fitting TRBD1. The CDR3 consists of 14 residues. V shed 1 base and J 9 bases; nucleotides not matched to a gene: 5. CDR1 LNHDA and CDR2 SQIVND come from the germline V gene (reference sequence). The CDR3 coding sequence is TGTGCCAGTAGTATAGGGCAGGGGGCGACTGAGCAGTTCTTC. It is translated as CASSIGQGATEQFF.

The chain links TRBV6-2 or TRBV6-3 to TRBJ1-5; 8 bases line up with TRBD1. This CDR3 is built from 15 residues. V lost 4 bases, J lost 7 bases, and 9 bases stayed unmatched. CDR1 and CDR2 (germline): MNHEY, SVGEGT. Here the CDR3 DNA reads TGTGCCAGCAGTTCCCAGGAGGCAGGGGGCCAGCCCCAGCATTTT. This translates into CASSSQEAGGQPQHF.

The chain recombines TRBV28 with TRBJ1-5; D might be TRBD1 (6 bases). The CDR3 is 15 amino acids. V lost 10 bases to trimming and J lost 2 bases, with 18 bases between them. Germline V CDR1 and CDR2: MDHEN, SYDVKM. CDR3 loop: CATRGRGRGNQPQHF. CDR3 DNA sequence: TGTGCCACCCGAGGCAGGGGCCGGGGCAATCAGCCCCAGCATTTT.

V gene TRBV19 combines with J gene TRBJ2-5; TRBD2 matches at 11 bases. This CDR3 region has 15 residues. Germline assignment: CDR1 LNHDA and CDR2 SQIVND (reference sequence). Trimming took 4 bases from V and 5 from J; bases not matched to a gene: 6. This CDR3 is CASSNPSGGLETQYF. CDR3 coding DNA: TGTGCCAGTAGTAATCCTAGCGGGGGGTTGGAGACCCAGTACTTC.

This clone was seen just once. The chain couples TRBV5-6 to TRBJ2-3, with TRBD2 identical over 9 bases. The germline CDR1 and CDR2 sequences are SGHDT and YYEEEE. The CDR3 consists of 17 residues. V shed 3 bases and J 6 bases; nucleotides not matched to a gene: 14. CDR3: CASSSRRGGRAGDTQYF. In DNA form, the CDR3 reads TGTGCCAGCAGCTCCCGACGGGGCGGGAGGGCCGGGGATACGCAGTATTTT.

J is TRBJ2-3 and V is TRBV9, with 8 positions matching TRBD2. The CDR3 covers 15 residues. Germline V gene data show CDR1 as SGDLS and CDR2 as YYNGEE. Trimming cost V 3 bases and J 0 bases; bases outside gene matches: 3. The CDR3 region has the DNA TGTGCCAGCAGCGCCACTAGCGGCAGCACAGATACGCAGTATTTT. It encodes CASSATSGSTDTQYF. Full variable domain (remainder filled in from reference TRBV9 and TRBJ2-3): DSGVTQTPKHLITATGQRVTLRCSPRSGDLSVYWYQQSLDQGLQFLIQYYNGEERAKGNILERFSAQQFPDLHSELNLSSLELGDSALYFCASSATSGSTDTQYFGPGTRLTVL.

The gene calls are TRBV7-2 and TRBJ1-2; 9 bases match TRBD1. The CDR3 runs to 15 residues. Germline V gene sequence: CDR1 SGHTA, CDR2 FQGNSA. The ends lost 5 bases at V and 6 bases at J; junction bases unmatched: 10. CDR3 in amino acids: CASSPRTGGVDGYTF. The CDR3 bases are TGTGCCAGCAGCCCGCGCACAGGGGGCGTTGATGGCTACACCTTC. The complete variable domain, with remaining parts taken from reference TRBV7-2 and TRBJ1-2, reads GAGVSQSPSNKVTEKGKDVELRCDPISGHTALYWYRQSLGQGLEFLIYFQGNSAPDKSGLPSDRFSAERTGGSVSTLTIQRTQQEDSAVYLCASSPRTGGVDGYTFGSGTRLTVV.

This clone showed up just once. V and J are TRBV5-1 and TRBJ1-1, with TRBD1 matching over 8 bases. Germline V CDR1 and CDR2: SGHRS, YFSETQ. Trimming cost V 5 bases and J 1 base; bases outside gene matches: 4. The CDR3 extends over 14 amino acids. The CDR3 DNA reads TGCGCCAGCAGATCCGGGACAGGGAACACTGAAGCTTTCTTT. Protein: CASRSGTGNTEAFF.

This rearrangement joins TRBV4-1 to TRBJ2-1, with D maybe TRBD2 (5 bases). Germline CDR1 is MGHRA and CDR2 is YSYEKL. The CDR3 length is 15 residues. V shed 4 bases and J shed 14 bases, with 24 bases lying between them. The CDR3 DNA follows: TGCGCCAGCAGCCCAATCGAGGGTAGGGCTAGTAGCAAGTTCTTC. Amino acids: CASSPIEGRASSKFF.

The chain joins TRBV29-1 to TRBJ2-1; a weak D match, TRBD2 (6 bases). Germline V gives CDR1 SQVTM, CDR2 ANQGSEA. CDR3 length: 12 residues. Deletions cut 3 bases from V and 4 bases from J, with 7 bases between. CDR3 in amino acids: CSVDSGYNEQFF. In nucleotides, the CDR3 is TGCAGCGTTGATAGCGGATACAATGAGCAGTTCTTC.

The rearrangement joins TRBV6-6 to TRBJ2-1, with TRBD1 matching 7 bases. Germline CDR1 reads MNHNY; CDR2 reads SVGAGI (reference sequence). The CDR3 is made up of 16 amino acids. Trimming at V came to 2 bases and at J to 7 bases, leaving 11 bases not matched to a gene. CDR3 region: CASSYPRTGPRNEQFF. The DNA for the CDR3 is TGTGCCAGCAGTTACCCGAGGACAGGCCCTCGTAATGAGCAGTTCTTC.

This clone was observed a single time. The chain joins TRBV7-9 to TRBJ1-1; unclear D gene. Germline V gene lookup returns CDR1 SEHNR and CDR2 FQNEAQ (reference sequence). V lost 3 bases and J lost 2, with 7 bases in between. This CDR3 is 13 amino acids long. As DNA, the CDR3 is TGTGCCAGCAGCTTTGGTAGAAACACTGAAGCTTTCTTT. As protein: CASSFGRNTEAFF.

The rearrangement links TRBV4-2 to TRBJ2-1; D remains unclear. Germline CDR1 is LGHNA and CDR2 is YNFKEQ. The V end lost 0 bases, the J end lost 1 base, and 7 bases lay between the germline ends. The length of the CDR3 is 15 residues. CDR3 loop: CASSQEAMSYNEQFF. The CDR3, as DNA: TGTGCCAGCAGCCAAGAAGCGATGTCCTACAATGAGCAGTTCTTC.

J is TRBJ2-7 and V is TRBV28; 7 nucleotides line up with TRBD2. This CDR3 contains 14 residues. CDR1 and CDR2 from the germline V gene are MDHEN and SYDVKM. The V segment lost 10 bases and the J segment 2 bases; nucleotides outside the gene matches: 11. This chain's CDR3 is CATKPGGVAYEQYF. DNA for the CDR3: TGTGCCACAAAACCTGGGGGGGTCGCCTACGAGCAGTACTTC.

As DNA, the CDR3 is TGCGCCAGCAGCTTGGCCGGGAGCCTCAATGAAAAACTGTTTTTT. It encodes CASSLAGSLNEKLFF. This chain connects TRBV5-1 to TRBJ1-4; D is unresolved. Germline lookup yields CDR1 SGHRS and CDR2 YFSETQ. The V gene lost 0 bases and the J gene lost 5 bases, with 11 bases spanning the gap. The CDR3 length is 15 residues.